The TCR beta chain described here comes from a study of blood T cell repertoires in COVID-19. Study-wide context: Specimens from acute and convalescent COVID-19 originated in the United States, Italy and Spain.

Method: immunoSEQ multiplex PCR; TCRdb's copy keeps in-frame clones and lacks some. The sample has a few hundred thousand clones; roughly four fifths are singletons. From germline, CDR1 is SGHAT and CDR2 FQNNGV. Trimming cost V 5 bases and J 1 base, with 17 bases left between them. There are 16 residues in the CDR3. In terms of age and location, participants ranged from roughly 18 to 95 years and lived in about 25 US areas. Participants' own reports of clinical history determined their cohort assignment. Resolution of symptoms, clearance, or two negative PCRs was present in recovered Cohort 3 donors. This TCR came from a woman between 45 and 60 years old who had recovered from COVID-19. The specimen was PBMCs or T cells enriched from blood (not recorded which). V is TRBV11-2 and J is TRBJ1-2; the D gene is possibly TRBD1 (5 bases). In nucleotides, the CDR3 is TGTGCCAGCAGCCAACACCCTACTCAGGGTAACTATGGCTACACCTTC. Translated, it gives CASSQHPTQGNYGYTF.